The 10 T cell receptor beta chains presented below share a single source sample, sequenced in a study of blood T cell repertoires in COVID-19. Libraries were prepared by immunoSEQ multiplex PCR; TCRdb keeps only in-frame clonotypes and omits some of them. The sample includes approximately 140,000 clones, around 84% of them seen just once. The specimen was peripheral blood. Receptor source: a man under 40 with COVID-19, enrolled during active disease.

This chain joins TRBV5-1 and TRBJ1-1; D gene uncertain. V lost 0 bases, J lost 4 bases, and 13 bases lay in between. There are 15 residues in the CDR3. Germline lookup yields CDR1 SGHRS and CDR2 YFSETQ. CDR3 sequence: CASSLEVVQATEAFF. The CDR3 bases are TGCGCCAGCAGCTTGGAGGTGGTCCAGGCCACTGAAGCTTTCTTT.

This chain connects TRBV9 to TRBJ1-6; no clear D gene. The CDR3 totals 14 residues. V gave up 2 bases and J gave up 5 bases, with 8 bases separating them. Germline V gene data show CDR1 as SGDLS and CDR2 as YYNGEE. For the CDR3, the DNA is TGTGCCAGCAGCGTGAGGTCGGATAATTCACCCCTCCACTTT. Protein sequence: CASSVRSDNSPLHF.

This sequence joins TRBV30 and TRBJ1-2, with unresolved D. The CDR3 sequence is 11 residues long. The germline V gene has CDR1 GTSNPN and CDR2 SVGIG (reference sequence). Between the trimmed V and J ends, which lost 4 bases and 8 bases, there was a span of 11 bases. CDR3 DNA: TGTGCCTGGATAGCGAATGAGGGCTACACCTTC. This translates into CAWIANEGYTF.

The chain has TRBV6-6 and TRBJ1-3; D gene unclear. V lost 6 bases and J 4 bases, leaving 13 bases between the germline ends. This CDR3 contains 14 residues. Germline V gives CDR1 MNHNY, CDR2 SVGAGI (reference sequence). The CDR3 reads CASSPGRVGNTIYF. The CDR3, as DNA: TGTGCCAGCAGCCCCGGTAGAGTGGGAAACACCATATATTTT.

This chain connects TRBV7-2 to TRBJ1-1; tentative D call: TRBD1 (6 bases). Germline V gives CDR1 SGHTA, CDR2 FQGNSA. The CDR3 is 14 residues long. V lost 1 base and J lost 5, with 11 bases in between. CDR3 in DNA: TGTGCCAGCAGCTTAGGGGCAGGGGAAACTGAAGCTTTCTTT. Its translation is CASSLGAGETEAFF.

The chain is built from TRBV19 and TRBJ2-7, with 10 bases lining up with TRBD2. J was trimmed by 1 base and V by 6 bases; bases with no gene match: 3. The germline V gene encodes CDR1 LNHDA and CDR2 SQIVND (reference sequence). CDR3 length: 14 residues. CDR3 bases: TGTGCCAGTAGGCCTAGCGGGGGATCCTACGAGCAGTACTTC. The encoded protein is CASRPSGGSYEQYF.

This chain joins TRBV7-2 and TRBJ2-7, with 7 bases identical to TRBD2. The CDR3 length is 15 residues. CDR1 and CDR2 (germline): SGHTA, FQGNSA. V lost 1 base, J lost 6 bases, and 9 bases stayed unmatched. For the CDR3, the DNA is TGTGCCAGCAGCTTAGGGGCCTTACTAGCGAGCGAGCAGTACTTC. It is translated as CASSLGALLASEQYF.

The rearrangement uses TRBV4-1 and TRBJ1-2; D unresolved. The CDR3 extends over 12 amino acids. Trimming stripped 3 bases from V and 3 bases from J, with 5 bases between. Germline CDR1 is MGHRA and CDR2 is YSYEKL. Written as DNA, the CDR3 is TGCGCCAGCAGCCAGGACTACTATGGCTACACCTTC. It specifies CASSQDYYGYTF.

This clone was seen a handful of times. The chain joins TRBV19 to TRBJ1-2; 8 bases align to TRBD1. Germline-derived CDR1 and CDR2 are LNHDA and SQIVND (reference sequence). This CDR3 region has 13 residues. V lost 10 bases, J lost 0 bases, and 4 bases stayed unmatched. CDR3 coding DNA: TGTGCCACCCGGGACAGGTCTAACTATGGCTACACCTTC. It codes for CATRDRSNYGYTF.

The chain uses TRBV3-1 (or the pseudogene TRBV3-2) and TRBJ2-4; the match to TRBD2 covers 15 bases. Germline loops: CDR1 LGHDT, CDR2 YNNKEL (reference sequence). V lost 7 bases and J lost 0; bases outside the gene matches: 4. The CDR3 loop spans 17 amino acids. The CDR3 bases are TGTGCCAGCACCCCGGGACTAGCGGGAGGAGCCAAAAACATTCAGTACTTC. As protein: CASTPGLAGGAKNIQYF.